The 22 T cell receptor beta chains listed next were all sequenced from one sample in a study of blood T cell repertoires in COVID-19. The repertoire was sequenced with immunoSEQ multiplex PCR; TCRdb's copy has only in-frame clones and lacks some. The sample shows 130,000 or so clones, around four fifths of them seen only once. The specimen was peripheral blood. The receptors derive from a human donor in a cohort sampled during active COVID-19.

The rearrangement uses TRBV14 and TRBJ2-3, with D perhaps matching TRBD2 (5 bases). This CDR3 spans 15 amino acids. Germline V gene data show CDR1 as SGHDN and CDR2 as FVKESK. The ends were cut back, 0 bases at V and 1 base at J, with 8 bases in the middle. CDR3 DNA sequence: TGTGCCAGCAGCCAAGAGCTCGGGGGCACAGATACGCAGTATTTT. The encoded protein is CASSQELGGTDTQYF.

V is TRBV5-1 and J is TRBJ2-1, with a tentative D call TRBD1 (5 bases). V dropped 2 bases and J dropped 6 bases, with 12 bases sitting between them. Germline V lookup: CDR1 SGHRS, CDR2 YFSETQ. The CDR3 spans 14 residues. This CDR3 is CASSFDSQGNEQFF. In nucleotides, the CDR3 is TGCGCCAGCAGCTTTGACTCCCAGGGCAATGAGCAGTTCTTC.

V usage is TRBV29-1 and J usage is TRBJ1-5; tentative D call: TRBD1 (5 bases). The CDR3 runs to 12 residues. Germline CDR1 SQVTM, CDR2 ANQGSEA. Trimming removed 4 bases at V and 7 bases at J, with 11 bases between. CDR3 sequence: CSVAQGRQPQHF. The CDR3 DNA reads TGCAGCGTTGCCCAGGGTCGACAGCCCCAGCATTTT.

The chain links TRBV19 to TRBJ1-2; 8 bases fit TRBD1. This CDR3 is 14 amino acids long. Germline CDR1 is LNHDA and CDR2 is SQIVND (reference sequence). The trim removed 7 bases at V and 4 bases at J, leaving 8 bases unmatched. The CDR3 region is CASTPPDRAYGYTF. CDR3 in DNA: TGTGCCAGTACCCCCCCGGACAGGGCCTATGGCTACACCTTC. Drawing the rest from reference TRBV19 and TRBJ1-2, the complete variable domain is DGGITQSPKYLFRKEGQNVTLSCEQNLNHDAMYWYRQDPGQGLRLIYYSQIVNDFQKGDIAEGYSVSREKKESFPLTVTSAQKNPTAFYLCASTPPDRAYGYTFGSGTRLTVV.

This chain joins TRBV5-1 and TRBJ2-5; 9 nucleotides line up with TRBD1. This CDR3 is built from 15 residues. Trimming removed 3 bases from V and 5 bases from J; junction bases left unmatched: 8. CDR1 and CDR2 (germline): SGHRS, YFSETQ. CDR3 sequence: CASSWETGGGETQYF. The CDR3 coding sequence is TGCGCCAGCAGCTGGGAGACAGGGGGTGGGGAGACCCAGTACTTC.

The chain recombines TRBV9 with TRBJ2-1, with 10 bases matching TRBD1. The CDR3 extends over 17 amino acids. Losses at the gene ends were 0 bases for V and 6 bases for J; bases not matched to a gene: 9. Germline V gene lookup returns CDR1 SGDLS and CDR2 YYNGEE. The CDR3 loop is CASSVALGDRGFNEQFF. CDR3 coding DNA: TGTGCCAGCAGCGTAGCCCTGGGGGACAGGGGTTTCAATGAGCAGTTCTTC.

The rearrangement links TRBV3-1 (or the pseudogene TRBV3-2) to TRBJ2-7; 7 nucleotides match TRBD2. Germline V gene data show CDR1 as LGHDT and CDR2 as YNNKEL (reference sequence). The CDR3 is made up of 14 amino acids. Germline trimming cut 4 bases from V and 2 bases from J; bases unmatched to any gene: 5. The CDR3 reads CASSLGAGAYEQYF. The DNA for the CDR3 is TGTGCCAGCAGCCTAGGGGCGGGGGCCTACGAGCAGTACTTC.

The chain combines TRBV18 with TRBJ1-2; TRBD1 matches 9 bases. The CDR3 is made up of 14 amino acids. V lost 3 bases and J lost 5; bases outside the gene matches: 4. Germline CDR1 is KGHSH and CDR2 is LQKENI. The CDR3 DNA follows: TGTGCCAGCTCACCCGGGACAGGGTTTTATGGCTACACCTTC. Translation gives CASSPGTGFYGYTF. The full variable domain, its missing parts supplied by reference TRBV18 and TRBJ1-2, is NAGVMQNPRHLVRRRGQEARLRCSPMKGHSHVYWYRQLPEEGLKFMVYLQKENIIDESGMPKERFSAEFPKEGPSILRIQQVVRGDSAAYFCASSPGTGFYGYTFGSGTRLTVV.

The chain couples TRBV18 to TRBJ2-7; D is ambiguous. Germline V CDR1 and CDR2: KGHSH, LQKENI. The V and J ends lost 6 bases and 4 bases respectively, with 10 bases between them. CDR3 length: 12 amino acids. The CDR3 coding sequence is TGTGCCAGCTCCCCTAGTCCTTACGAGCAGTACTTC. It specifies CASSPSPYEQYF.

The chain links TRBV2 to TRBJ1-2; D not certain. Germline V gene lookup returns CDR1 SNHLY and CDR2 FYNNEI. The CDR3 extends over 16 amino acids. V lost 1 base to trimming and J lost 0 bases, with 12 bases between them. The CDR3 bases are TGTGCCAGCAGTGAAGAAGTGCAGCGAACTAACTATGGCTACACCTTC. Protein product: CASSEEVQRTNYGYTF.

This clone has only a few counts. The DNA of the CDR3 is TGTGCCAGCAGCCAAGGGGGCTGGGAAAAACTGTTTTTT. Protein: CASSQGGWEKLFF. The chain has TRBV25-1 and TRBJ1-4; TRBD1 agrees at 7 bases. V dropped 6 bases and J dropped 8; count of bases not matched to a gene: 6. This CDR3 region has 13 residues. CDR1 is MGHDK, CDR2 SYGVNS, per germline.

This clone was seen more than once but under ten times. J is TRBJ2-6 and V is TRBV19; D ambiguous. V dropped 3 bases and J dropped 1 base, with 10 bases sitting between them. The CDR3 totals 16 residues. Germline V gene sequence: CDR1 LNHDA, CDR2 SQIVND (reference sequence). The CDR3 DNA sequence: TGTGCCAGTAGTATTCACAGATCGTCTGGGGCCAACGTCCTGACTTTC. It codes for CASSIHRSSGANVLTF.

V and J are TRBV6-5 and TRBJ1-1; 7 bases agree with TRBD1. The CDR3 length is 14 residues. Germline lookup yields CDR1 MNHEY and CDR2 SVGAGI. The V and J ends lost 5 bases and 3 bases, in that order; junction bases with no gene match: 6. CDR3: CASSRDREDTEAFF. The CDR3 nucleotides are TGTGCCAGCAGTCGAGACAGGGAGGACACTGAAGCTTTCTTT.

This clone was seen just once. This sequence joins TRBV5-1 and TRBJ2-3; weak D call: TRBD2 (5 bases). Looked up from germline, CDR1 is SGHRS and CDR2 is YFSETQ. The CDR3 is made up of 14 amino acids. The V and J ends lost 9 bases and 2 bases respectively, with 16 bases between them. CDR3 in amino acids: CATKAAVNTDTQYF. For the CDR3, the DNA is TGCGCCACAAAAGCAGCGGTTAACACAGATACGCAGTATTTT.

Note on this clone: A read error may account for a junction end that differs from germline. V is TRBV7-7 and J is TRBJ2-1; TRBD2 might be the D (5 bases). Germline lookup yields CDR1 SSHAT and CDR2 FNYEAQ (reference sequence). This CDR3 is 15 amino acids long. The CDR3 region is CASSRSVSSYNEQFF. In nucleotides, the CDR3 is TGTGCTAGCAGCCGTAGCGTGAGCTCCTACAATGAGCAGTTCTTC.

The V and J genes are TRBV6-5 and TRBJ1-6, with D perhaps matching TRBD1 (5 bases). Germline assignment: CDR1 MNHEY and CDR2 SVGAGI. CDR3 size: 14 residues. The V and J ends lost 2 bases and 6 bases respectively, with 8 bases between them. CDR3 sequence: CASSYRGGNSPLHF. The CDR3 DNA reads TGTGCCAGCAGTTACAGGGGTGGTAATTCACCCCTCCACTTT.

V usage is TRBV5-4 and J usage is TRBJ2-6; TRBD2 agrees at 7 bases. V shed 9 bases, J shed 0 bases, and the junction held 12 bases outside the gene matches. Per germline, CDR1 SGHNT and CDR2 YYREEE (reference sequence). The CDR3 loop spans 17 amino acids. CDR3 in amino acids: CATGTPSGLSGANVLTF. The CDR3 DNA is TGTGCCACCGGCACCCCTAGCGGACTCTCTGGGGCCAACGTCCTGACTTTC.

This rearrangement joins TRBV5-1 to TRBJ2-2, with D possibly being TRBD2 (6 bases). CDR3 length: 18 amino acids. In germline, CDR1 is SGHRS, CDR2 YFSETQ. Trimming left V 3 bases short and J 3 bases short, with 21 bases between. CDR3 sequence: CASSWGDSLVKDTGELFF. CDR3 DNA sequence: TGCGCCAGCAGCTGGGGGGACTCCTTAGTTAAGGACACCGGGGAGCTGTTTTTT.

The V and J genes are TRBV18 and TRBJ2-3; no clear D. Trimming cost V 5 bases and J 3 bases, with 18 bases left between them. Germline V gene lookup returns CDR1 KGHSH and CDR2 LQKENI. CDR3 length: 16 residues. The CDR3: CASSYSGASKTDTQYF. For the CDR3, the DNA is TGTGCCAGCTCATACTCCGGAGCCTCGAAAACAGATACGCAGTATTTT.

The genes are TRBV7-8 and TRBJ2-7; D not certain. This CDR3 contains 12 residues. CDR1 SGHVS and CDR2 FQNEAQ come from the germline V gene. The V gene lost 5 bases and the J gene lost 7 bases, with 12 bases spanning the gap. DNA for the CDR3: TGTGCCAGCAGCCCCCTAGGTGGGGAGCAGTACTTC. It codes for CASSPLGGEQYF. Drawing the rest from reference TRBV7-8 and TRBJ2-7, the complete variable domain is GAGVSQSPRYKVAKRGQDVALRCDPISGHVSLFWYQQALGQGPEFLTYFQNEAQLDKSGLPSDRFFAERPEGSVSTLKIQRTQQEDSAVYLCASSPLGGEQYFGPGTRLTVT.

This chain uses TRBV11-3 with TRBJ2-3, with 9 bases matching TRBD2. Losses at the gene ends were 5 bases for V and 4 bases for J; bases not matched to a gene: 13. Germline lookup yields CDR1 SGHNT and CDR2 YENEEA. CDR3 length equals 17 residues. The CDR3 region has the DNA TGTGCCAGCAGCCAACCTCTAGCGGGGCTTTGGTCAGATACGCAGTATTTT. It codes for CASSQPLAGLWSDTQYF.

The V and J genes are TRBV19 and TRBJ2-1; 7 nucleotides line up with TRBD2. The J segment lost 5 bases and the V segment lost 10 bases, leaving 11 bases of the junction unmatched. The CDR3 covers 14 residues. Germline V gives CDR1 LNHDA, CDR2 SQIVND (reference sequence). The CDR3 sequence is CATSGDGRNNEQFF. CDR3 sequence (DNA): TGTGCCACTTCGGGAGACGGGAGGAACAATGAGCAGTTCTTC.